The next 6 T cell receptor beta chains were all read from a single sample in a study of early T cells in non-severe SARS-CoV-2 infection. MiXCR was run by TCRdb on the 5' RACE reads, yielding one entry per CDR3 protein. The sample has roughly 63,000 distinct CDR3 sequences, 10% to 15% seen once. Input material: whole blood. All receptors come from an adult who was a healthcare worker with PCR-confirmed SARS-CoV-2 infection or an uninfected control (not recorded which).

This clonotype occurred a few times. This CDR3 reads CASSTRTGETFGNTIYF. CDR3 in DNA: TGTGCCAGCAGCACCCGGACAGGCGAGACTTTCGGAAACACCATATATTTT. The chain joins TRBV7-6 to TRBJ1-3, with TRBD1 matching over 7 bases. The CDR3 has 17 residues. The germline V gene has CDR1 SGHVS and CDR2 FNYEAQ. The trim removed 5 bases at V and 4 bases at J, leaving 14 bases unmatched.

This clonotype was counted only a few times. The CDR3 DNA follows: TGCAGCGTTGAACCCCTCGACAGGGTCGACGAAAAACTGTTTTTT. It translates to CSVEPLDRVDEKLFF. The J gene is TRBJ1-4, the V gene TRBV29-1; 7 bases line up with TRBD1. Trimming at V came to 2 bases and at J to 8 bases, leaving 11 bases not matched to a gene. Germline CDR1 reads SQVTM; CDR2 reads ANQGSEA. There are 15 residues in the CDR3.

This clonotype was observed a few times. V gene TRBV25-1 combines with J gene TRBJ2-7; 7 bases line up with TRBD1. CDR3 length equals 12 residues. Germline CDR1 MGHDK, CDR2 SYGVNS. Trimming cost V 10 bases and J 0 bases; bases outside gene matches: 3. CDR3 nucleotide sequence: TGTGCCATCCAGGGGGACTCCTACGAGCAGTACTTC. Residues: CAIQGDSYEQYF.

This clonotype was seen ten or more times. The rearrangement uses TRBV6-2 or TRBV6-3 and TRBJ2-1; perhaps TRBD2 as D (6 bases). The CDR3 has 15 amino acids. Trimming cost V 8 bases and J 7 bases, with 21 bases left between them. Germline CDR1 MNHEY, CDR2 SVGEGT. This CDR3 reads CASGEGTWGGNEQFF. The CDR3 DNA reads as TGTGCCAGCGGGGAAGGGACTTGGGGCGGGAATGAGCAGTTCTTC.

As concerns this clonotype: Since a much larger clone is just one base distant, this may be a read error. The rearrangement uses TRBV5-8 and TRBJ2-2; D is undetermined. CDR3 size: 13 residues. Between the trimmed V and J ends, which lost 1 base and 6 bases, there was a span of 7 bases. CDR1 and CDR2 (germline): SGHTS, YDEGEE. In DNA form, the CDR3 reads TGTGCCAGCAGCTTGTACCCCGCCGGGGAGCTGTTTTTT. Its translation: CASSLYPAGELFF.

A few counts support this clonotype. The V and J genes are TRBV29-1 and TRBJ2-3; 10 bases are shared with TRBD2. This CDR3 is 14 amino acids long. The junction had 5 bases not matched to a gene; V was cut back by 6 bases and J by 2 bases. Germline V lookup: CDR1 SQVTM, CDR2 ANQGSEA. CDR3 region: CSVDSGGSTDTQYF. CDR3 coding DNA: TGCAGCGTGGATAGCGGGGGGTCCACAGATACGCAGTATTTT.